This entry lists 20 T cell receptor beta chains sequenced from one sample in a study of T-cell reconstitution after alpha-beta-depleted transplantation in children. Unique molecular identifiers were incorporated into the prepared TCRbeta library. TCRdb reanalysed the PCR reads using MiXCR and keeps one entry per CDR3 protein. The data show around 410,000 distinct CDR3 sequences, around 9.9% seen once. This sample comprised PBMCs from the stem cell graft donor, obtained from the stem cell graft. The receptors shown here come from a human donor who donated a stem cell graft to a child with acute myeloid leukemia.

Here the CDR3 DNA reads TGTGCCAGCAGCTTACGAACAGGGGGGACAGAGACCCAGTACTTC. It is translated as CASSLRTGGTETQYF. The V call is TRBV7-9, the J call TRBJ2-5; TRBD1 agrees at 8 bases. Germline CDR1 is SEHNR and CDR2 is FQNEAQ (reference sequence). V was clipped by 2 bases and J by 4 bases; unmatched bases: 6. This CDR3 is built from 15 residues.

The rearrangement joins TRBV10-3 to TRBJ1-2; 11 nucleotides align to TRBD1. J lost 7 bases, V lost 3 bases, and 7 bases had no gene match. CDR3 length: 15 residues. The germline V gene has CDR1 ENHRY and CDR2 SYGVKD. The CDR3 DNA is TGTGCCATCAGTGATGGACAGGGGGCGCAGGCTGGCTACACCTTC. This translates into CAISDGQGAQAGYTF.

In this sample, this clonotype turned up a few times. The V and J genes are TRBV12-3 or TRBV12-4 and TRBJ1-4; tentatively, D is TRBD1 (5 bases). CDR3 length equals 15 residues. Trimming removed 1 base from V and 5 bases from J, with 11 bases in between. CDR3: CASSLGAGRNEKLFF. The DNA for the CDR3 is TGTGCCAGCAGTTTAGGGGCAGGGCGAAATGAAAAACTGTTTTTT.

This clonotype was observed a few times. The chain links TRBV18 to TRBJ1-1, with D maybe TRBD1 (5 bases). The germline gives CDR1 KGHSH, CDR2 LQKENI. The CDR3 totals 14 residues. Trimming removed 0 bases from V and 5 bases from J, with 10 bases in between. CDR3 amino acids: CASSPPARATEAFF. DNA for the CDR3: TGTGCCAGCTCACCACCCGCCAGGGCGACTGAAGCTTTCTTT.

The gene calls are TRBV6-5 and TRBJ2-7; 8 bases agree with TRBD1. The germline gives CDR1 MNHEY, CDR2 SVGAGI. The V segment lost 2 bases and the J segment 5 bases; nucleotides outside the gene matches: 5. The CDR3 runs 14 residues. The CDR3 is CASSYGQGAHEQYV. In nucleotides, the CDR3 is TGTGCCAGCAGTTACGGTCAGGGGGCCCACGAGCAGTACGTC.

The V gene is TRBV27, the J gene TRBJ2-3; TRBD2 agrees at 11 bases. The CDR3 is 15 amino acids. V gave up 6 bases and J gave up 3 bases; unmatched junction bases: 5. Germline CDR1 and CDR2: MNHEY and SMNVEV (reference sequence). CDR3 amino acids: CASSTRLAGTDTQYF. DNA of the CDR3: TGTGCCAGCAGCACCAGACTAGCGGGGACAGATACGCAGTATTTT.

This clonotype occurred many times. The chain recombines TRBV6-1 with TRBJ1-2; 7 bases are shared with TRBD1. The CDR3 covers 14 residues. The trim removed 6 bases at V and 6 bases at J, leaving 10 bases unmatched. CDR1 and CDR2 from the germline V gene are MNHNS and SASEGT. CDR3 residues: CASRKTQGPHGYTF. The CDR3 bases are TGTGCCAGCAGGAAAACACAGGGGCCCCATGGCTACACCTTC.

The V gene is TRBV3-1, the J gene TRBJ2-2, with 11 bases that match TRBD2. The CDR3 sequence is 22 residues long. Germline V gene data show CDR1 as LGHDT and CDR2 as YNNKEL (reference sequence). J was trimmed by 4 bases and V by 2 bases; bases with no gene match: 21. This CDR3 reads CASSQSQPSGTSGFLGTGELFF. CDR3 nucleotide sequence: TGTGCCAGCAGCCAATCCCAGCCCTCTGGGACTAGCGGATTCCTGGGCACCGGGGAGCTGTTTTTT.

The sample holds a few counts of this clonotype. The chain links TRBV4-1 to TRBJ1-5; D remains unclear. Germline V lookup: CDR1 MGHRA, CDR2 YSYEKL. V was shortened by 4 bases and J by 7 bases, with 14 bases between the two germline ends. The CDR3 has 14 residues. CDR3 loop: CASSRSSSTQPQHF. In nucleotides, the CDR3 is TGCGCCAGCAGCCGATCCTCGAGTACCCAGCCCCAGCATTTT.

This clonotype turned up a few times. The genes are TRBV3-1 and TRBJ2-4, with 8 nucleotides matching TRBD1. The germline gives CDR1 LGHDT, CDR2 YNNKEL (reference sequence). The CDR3 contains 16 residues. After removal of 3 bases from V and 2 bases from J, the junction contained 6 bases not matched to a gene. The CDR3: CASSQGWTGTKNIQYF. The CDR3 DNA reads as TGTGCCAGCAGCCAGGGGTGGACAGGGACCAAAAACATTCAGTACTTC.

This clonotype appeared a few times. J is TRBJ2-1 and V is TRBV12-3 or TRBV12-4, with a possible D match to TRBD2 (5 bases). Trimming stripped 6 bases from V and 9 bases from J, with 12 bases between. The CDR3 covers 12 residues. The CDR3 protein is CASSLLGAEQFF. Here the CDR3 DNA reads TGTGCCAGCAGCCTACTAGGCGCTGAGCAGTTCTTC.

In its sample, this clonotype was seen many times. V gene TRBV5-1 combines with J gene TRBJ2-2; 10 bases fit TRBD1. Germline assignment: CDR1 SGHRS and CDR2 YFSETQ. This CDR3 has 16 amino acids. V gave up 0 bases and J gave up 7 bases; unmatched junction bases: 6. CDR3 sequence reads: CASSLGQGASGGELFF. In DNA form, the CDR3 reads TGCGCCAGCAGCTTGGGACAGGGGGCGTCTGGCGGGGAGCTGTTTTTT.

The V and J genes are TRBV12-3 or TRBV12-4 and TRBJ1-5, with D unclear. The V and J ends lost 6 bases and 5 bases respectively, with 14 bases between them. This CDR3 is 14 amino acids long. CDR3: CASSHSRGDQPQHF. The DNA of the CDR3 is TGTGCCAGCAGCCATTCTCGGGGAGATCAGCCCCAGCATTTT.

This clonotype was seen more than once but under ten times. V is TRBV12-3 or TRBV12-4 and J is TRBJ1-1, with D tentatively TRBD1 (5 bases). The CDR3 runs 14 residues. V lost 2 bases and J 3 bases, leaving 10 bases between the germline ends. For the CDR3, the DNA is TGTGCCAGCAGTTTATACGGAGGGGACACTGAAGCTTTCTTT. Translation gives CASSLYGGDTEAFF.

The chain joins TRBV18 to TRBJ1-1, with D perhaps matching TRBD1 (5 bases). The V end lost 1 base, the J end lost 4 bases, and 22 bases lay between the germline ends. This CDR3 spans 18 amino acids. Germline V gene sequence: CDR1 KGHSH, CDR2 LQKENI. This CDR3 is CASSPRSGALSWGTEAFF. For the CDR3, the DNA is TGTGCCAGCTCACCACGGAGCGGGGCGCTTAGCTGGGGCACTGAAGCTTTCTTT.

This clonotype was found a few times. The chain uses TRBV5-1 and TRBJ2-6; no firm D call. With 7 bases removed from V and 1 base from J, the gap between germline ends came to 12 bases. CDR1 SGHRS and CDR2 YFSETQ come from the germline V gene. CDR3 size: 15 residues. The CDR3 DNA is TGCGCCAGCTATCTAGACTCTTCTGGGGCCAACGTCCTGACTTTC. Translating it yields CASYLDSSGANVLTF.

This chain uses TRBV28 with TRBJ2-3; 9 bases are a match to TRBD2. Germline CDR1 is MDHEN and CDR2 is SYDVKM. V gave up 8 bases and J gave up 5 bases; unmatched junction bases: 11. The CDR3 runs 15 residues. The CDR3 bases are TGTGCCAGCGCAAGCCCTAGCGGGGCGGGAGATACGCAGTATTTT. Its protein is CASASPSGAGDTQYF.

This clonotype was counted a few times. The V and J genes are TRBV20-1 and TRBJ1-1; a weak D match, TRBD1 (6 bases). The CDR3 has 13 amino acids. CDR1 is DFQATT, CDR2 SNEGSKA, per germline (reference sequence). V lost 4 bases, J lost 7 bases, and 16 bases lay in between. The CDR3 DNA reads as TGCAGTGCTACAAACAGGGTTGGCGGTGAAGCTTTCTTT. This sequence encodes CSATNRVGGEAFF.

This clonotype has more than one count but fewer than ten. DNA of the CDR3: TGTGCCAGCAGCTTGGGGACAAACATTCAGTACTTC. Amino acid sequence: CASSLGTNIQYF. The V and J genes are TRBV7-9 and TRBJ2-4; D may be TRBD1 or TRBD2 (5 bases each). The CDR3 sequence is 12 residues long. Germline V gene lookup returns CDR1 SEHNR and CDR2 FQNEAQ (reference sequence). V lost 3 bases to trimming and J lost 6 bases, with 6 bases between them.

This clonotype was found a few times. The genes are TRBV5-5 and TRBJ2-1; tentative D call: TRBD1 (6 bases). Trimming took off 3 bases at V and 5 bases at J, with 9 bases between the two ends. Germline V gene sequence: CDR1 SGHKS, CDR2 YYEKEE (reference sequence). The CDR3 extends over 13 amino acids. The CDR3 sequence: CASSSGQHNEQFF. In nucleotides, the CDR3 is TGTGCCAGCAGCTCCGGACAGCACAATGAGCAGTTCTTC.